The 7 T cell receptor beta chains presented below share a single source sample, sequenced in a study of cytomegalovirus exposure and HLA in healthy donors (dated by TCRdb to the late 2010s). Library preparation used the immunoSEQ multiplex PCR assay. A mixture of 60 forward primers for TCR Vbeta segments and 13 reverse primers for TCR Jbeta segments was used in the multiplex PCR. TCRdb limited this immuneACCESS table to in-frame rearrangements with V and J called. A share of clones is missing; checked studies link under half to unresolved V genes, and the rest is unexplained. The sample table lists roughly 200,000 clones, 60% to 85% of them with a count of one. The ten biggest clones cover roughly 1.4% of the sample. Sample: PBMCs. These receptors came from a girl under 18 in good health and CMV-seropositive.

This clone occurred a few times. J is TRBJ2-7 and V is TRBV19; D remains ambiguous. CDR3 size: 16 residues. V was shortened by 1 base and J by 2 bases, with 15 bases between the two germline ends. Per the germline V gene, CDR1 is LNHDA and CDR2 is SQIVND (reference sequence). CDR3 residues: CASSIGPPGVTYEQYF. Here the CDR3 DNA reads TGTGCCAGTAGTATAGGCCCCCCGGGTGTTACCTACGAGCAGTACTTC.

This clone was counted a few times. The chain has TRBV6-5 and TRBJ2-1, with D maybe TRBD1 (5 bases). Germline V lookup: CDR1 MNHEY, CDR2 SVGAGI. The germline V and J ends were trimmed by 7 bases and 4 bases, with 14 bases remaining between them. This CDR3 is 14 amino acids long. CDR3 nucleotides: TGTGCCAGCACCCCGGTGGGGCCATACAATGAGCAGTTCTTC. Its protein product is CASTPVGPYNEQFF.

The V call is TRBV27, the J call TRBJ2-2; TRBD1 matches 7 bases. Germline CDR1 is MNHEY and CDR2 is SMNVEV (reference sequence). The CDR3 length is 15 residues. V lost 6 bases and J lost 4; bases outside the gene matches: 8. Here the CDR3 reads CASRPGQVVTGELFF. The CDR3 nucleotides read TGTGCCAGCAGGCCTGGACAGGTGGTCACCGGGGAGCTGTTTTTT.

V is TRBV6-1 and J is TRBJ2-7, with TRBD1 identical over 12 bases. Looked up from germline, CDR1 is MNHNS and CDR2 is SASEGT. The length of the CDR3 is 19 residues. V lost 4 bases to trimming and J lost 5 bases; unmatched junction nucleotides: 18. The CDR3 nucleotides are TGTGCCAGCAGTGGAACCCCGGGACAGGGGGCGCGTAGGTCCCACGAGCAGTACTTC. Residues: CASSGTPGQGARRSHEQYF.

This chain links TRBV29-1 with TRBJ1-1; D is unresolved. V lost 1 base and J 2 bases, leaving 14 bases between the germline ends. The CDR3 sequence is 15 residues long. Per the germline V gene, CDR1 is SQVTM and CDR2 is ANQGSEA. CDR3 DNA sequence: TGCAGCGTTGAAGGGTGGCGGGGAATCAACACTGAAGCTTTCTTT. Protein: CSVEGWRGINTEAFF.

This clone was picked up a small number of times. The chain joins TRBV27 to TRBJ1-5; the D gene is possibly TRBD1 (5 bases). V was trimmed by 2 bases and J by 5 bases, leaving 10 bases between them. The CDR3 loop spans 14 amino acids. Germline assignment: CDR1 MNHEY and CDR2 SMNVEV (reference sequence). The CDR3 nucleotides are TGTGCCAGCAGTTTACGGCGGGGGGATCAGCCCCAGCATTTT. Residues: CASSLRRGDQPQHF.

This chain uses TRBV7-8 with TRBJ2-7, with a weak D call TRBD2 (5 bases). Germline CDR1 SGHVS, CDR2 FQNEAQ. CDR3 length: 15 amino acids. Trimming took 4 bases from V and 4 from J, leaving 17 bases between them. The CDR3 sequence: CASSYGVSTPYEQYF. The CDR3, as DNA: TGTGCCAGCAGCTACGGGGTCTCCACCCCGTACGAGCAGTACTTC.